Listed here are 17 T cell receptor beta chains from one sample, sequenced in a study of regulatory T cells in long-lasting Graves disease. Library construction for TCR beta used iRepertoire HTBI primers and Arm-PCR of CDR3 regions. TCRdb passed the multiplex PCR reads through MiXCR, listing each CDR3 protein once. The sample contains around 400,000 distinct CDR3 sequences, 10% to 15% of which appear only once. Time point meaning: newly diagnosed GD, antithyroid drugs for less than 3 months. Making the TCR library involved RNA that had been extracted from PBMCs. Another study also made use of these data, one on T cells in Graves' hyperthyroidism and ophthalmopathy.

The sample was peripheral blood mononuclear cells (PBMCs), taken at new diagnosis, from a patient treated with antithyroid drugs. Every receptor here comes from a woman younger than 35 with Graves disease.

The chain is built from TRBV20-1 and TRBJ2-5; D ambiguous. Trimming stripped 7 bases from V and 4 bases from J, with 7 bases between. CDR1 DFQATT and CDR2 SNEGSKA come from the germline V gene (reference sequence). The CDR3 has 10 amino acids. CDR3 in amino acids: CSGRIETQYF. DNA of the CDR3: TGCAGTGGCCGAATAGAGACCCAGTACTTC.

Ten or more counts support this clonotype. The gene calls are TRBV3-1 and TRBJ2-5; no clear D. The CDR3 is made up of 14 amino acids. In germline, CDR1 is LGHDT, CDR2 YNNKEL (reference sequence). Trimming left V 2 bases short and J 2 bases short, with 9 bases between. CDR3: CASSQQVTQETQYF. Here the CDR3 DNA reads TGTGCCAGCAGCCAACAGGTGACGCAAGAGACCCAGTACTTC.

This clonotype was detected many times. The chain combines TRBV14 with TRBJ2-7; tentatively, D is TRBD1 or TRBD2 (5 bases each). Per germline, CDR1 SGHDN and CDR2 FVKESK. Trimming took 0 bases from V and 1 from J, leaving 7 bases between them. The CDR3 contains 14 residues. The CDR3 sequence is CASSQEWGSYEQYF. The CDR3 DNA sequence: TGTGCCAGCAGCCAAGAATGGGGGTCCTACGAGCAGTACTTC.

This clonotype was counted many times. The rearrangement joins TRBV7-3 to TRBJ2-2; D is unresolved. From germline, CDR1 is SGHTA and CDR2 FQGTGA. Trimming cost V 1 base and J 6 bases, with 6 bases left between them. The CDR3 loop spans 13 amino acids. The CDR3 protein is CASSLKEAGELFF. CDR3 in DNA: TGTGCCAGCAGCTTAAAGGAAGCCGGGGAGCTGTTTTTT.

This clonotype was seen ten or more times. This chain uses TRBV15 with TRBJ2-1; 10 bases are a match to TRBD2. Germline V gene data show CDR1 as LNHNV and CDR2 as YYDKDF (reference sequence). V dropped 1 base and J dropped 8; count of bases not matched to a gene: 8. The CDR3 is made up of 16 amino acids. The CDR3 spells CATSRGPSGRADEQFF. The CDR3 region has the DNA TGTGCCACCAGCAGAGGACCGAGCGGGAGGGCGGATGAGCAGTTCTTC.

The table lists this clonotype with many counts. The chain carries TRBV4-3 and TRBJ2-5; TRBD2 matches at 10 bases. The CDR3 length is 17 residues. CDR1 is LGHNA, CDR2 YSLEER, per germline. J gave up 1 base and V 0 bases, and 5 bases lay outside the gene matches. CDR3 coding DNA: TGCGCCAGCAGCCAAGAGCCCTGGACTAGCGGCCAAGAGACCCAGTACTTC. Its protein is CASSQEPWTSGQETQYF.

This clonotype was detected ten times or more. The chain combines TRBV12-5 with TRBJ1-1; D perhaps matches TRBD1 (5 bases). Trimming removed 0 bases at V and 1 base at J, with 9 bases between. Germline assignment: CDR1 LGHNT and CDR2 FRNRAP. The CDR3 is 15 amino acids. CDR3 region: CASGLVPGPNTEAFF. For the CDR3, the DNA is TGTGCTAGTGGTTTGGTACCGGGGCCGAACACTGAAGCTTTCTTT.

In its sample, this clonotype was seen many times. The rearrangement joins TRBV7-3 to TRBJ1-1; D is unclear. This CDR3 is built from 13 residues. V dropped 4 bases and J dropped 0 bases, with 6 bases sitting between them. Germline V gene sequence: CDR1 SGHTA, CDR2 FQGTGA. The CDR3 reads CASSYGMNTEAFF. Here the CDR3 DNA reads TGTGCCAGCAGCTACGGCATGAACACTGAAGCTTTCTTT.

This clonotype was recorded a few times. The V and J genes are TRBV7-9 and TRBJ2-1; TRBD2 matches at 7 bases. The J call could be wrong; TRBJ2-5 is a better fit for the DNA end. The CDR3 is made up of 14 amino acids. Germline CDR1 is SEHNR and CDR2 is FQNEAQ (reference sequence). CDR3 in amino acids: CASSLAGVMETQYF. Written as DNA, the CDR3 is TGTGCCAGCAGCTTGGCGGGAGTAATGGAGACCCAGTACTTC.

The J gene is TRBJ2-7, the V gene TRBV6-1; TRBD1 agrees at 9 bases. Germline V lookup: CDR1 MNHNS, CDR2 SASEGT. The J segment lost 12 bases and the V segment lost 5 bases, leaving 8 bases of the junction unmatched. The CDR3 is made up of 12 amino acids. CDR3 residues: CASSHTGQGPYF. CDR3 coding DNA: TGTGCCAGCAGTCACACGGGACAGGGACCGTACTTC.

This clonotype showed up just a few times. This chain connects TRBV19 to TRBJ2-2; tentatively, D is TRBD1 (6 bases). Trimming removed 1 base at V and 2 bases at J, with 20 bases between. The CDR3 loop spans 19 amino acids. Germline CDR1 and CDR2: LNHDA and SQIVND (reference sequence). The CDR3 loop is CASSIGRGGRKANTGELFF. CDR3 bases: TGTGCCAGTAGTATAGGAAGAGGGGGAAGAAAGGCCAACACCGGGGAGCTGTTTTTT.

With respect to this clonotype: A far larger clone differs by one base, so this is likely a read error. The CDR3 nucleotides are TGCAGTGCTAGAGTGGGGACTAGCGGGAGAGAGACATCCTACGAGCAGTACTTC. It yields the protein CSARVGTSGRETSYEQYF. The chain recombines TRBV20-1 with TRBJ2-5; 14 bases map to TRBD2. Judging by the DNA end, TRBJ2-7 fits better; the J call may be wrong. CDR3 length: 18 amino acids. Germline loops: CDR1 DFQATT, CDR2 SNEGSKA (reference sequence).

This clonotype was seen only a few times. V usage is TRBV6-1 and J usage is TRBJ2-1; 9 bases align to TRBD2. The CDR3 is made up of 15 amino acids. Germline CDR1 and CDR2: MNHNS and SASEGT. V shed 6 bases, J shed 0 bases, and the junction held 3 bases outside the gene matches. This chain's CDR3 is CASRERGASYNEQFF. As DNA, the CDR3 is TGTGCCAGCAGGGAGCGGGGGGCCTCCTACAATGAGCAGTTCTTC.

Many counts were recorded for this clonotype. This sequence joins TRBV7-6 and TRBJ2-1; D unclear. This CDR3 region has 13 residues. Trimming cost V 1 base and J 10 bases, with 11 bases left between them. Germline CDR1 and CDR2: SGHVS and FNYEAQ. In DNA, the CDR3 is TGTGCCAGCAGCTTAGGATTAGCTTGGGAGCAGTTCTTC. It yields the protein CASSLGLAWEQFF. The entire variable domain, with the rest obtained from reference TRBV7-6 and TRBJ2-1, is as follows: GAGVSQSPRYKVTKRGQDVALRCDPISGHVSLYWYRQALGQGPEFLTYFNYEAQQDKSGLPNDRFSAERPEGSISTLTIQRTEQRDSAMYRCASSLGLAWEQFFGPGTRLTVL.

This clonotype was counted ten times or more. The chain recombines TRBV5-1 with TRBJ2-3, with 10 positions matching TRBD2. This CDR3 has 13 amino acids. After removal of 6 bases from V and 5 bases from J, the junction contained 3 bases not matched to a gene. Germline-derived CDR1 and CDR2 are SGHRS and YFSETQ. DNA of the CDR3: TGCGCCAGCACAGGACTAGCGGAAGATACGCAGTATTTT. Its translation: CASTGLAEDTQYF.

The genes are TRBV9 and TRBJ1-3, with 7 bases aligning to TRBD1. The length of the CDR3 is 14 residues. V dropped 2 bases and J dropped 4; count of bases not matched to a gene: 3. Germline CDR1 reads SGDLS; CDR2 reads YYNGEE. The CDR3 is CASSVRTGGNTIYF. For the CDR3, the DNA is TGTGCCAGCAGCGTTAGGACAGGCGGAAACACCATATATTTT.

At least ten counts were recorded for this clonotype. The V and J genes are TRBV6-1 and TRBJ1-4; maybe TRBD1 (6 bases). The germline V gene has CDR1 MNHNS and CDR2 SASEGT. V lost 4 bases to trimming and J lost 8 bases, with 17 bases between them. The CDR3 has 15 amino acids. CDR3 residues: CASSVTGTTWEKLFF. The CDR3 DNA sequence: TGTGCCAGCAGTGTAACCGGGACAACGTGGGAAAAACTGTTTTTT.